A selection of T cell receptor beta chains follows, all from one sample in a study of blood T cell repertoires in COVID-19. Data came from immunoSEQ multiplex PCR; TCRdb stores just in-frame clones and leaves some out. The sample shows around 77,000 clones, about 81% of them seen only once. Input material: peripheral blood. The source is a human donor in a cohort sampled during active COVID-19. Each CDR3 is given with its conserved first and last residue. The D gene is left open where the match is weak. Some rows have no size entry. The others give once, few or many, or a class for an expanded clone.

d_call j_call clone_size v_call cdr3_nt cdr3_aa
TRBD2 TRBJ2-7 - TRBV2 TGTGCCAGCAGTGAAGGCGGGGGAACCTACGAGCAGTACTTC CASSEGGGTYEQYF
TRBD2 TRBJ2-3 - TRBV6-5 TGTGCCAGCAGTTACGGGCGGGGGGCCGCAGATACGCAGTATTTT CASSYGRGAADTQYF
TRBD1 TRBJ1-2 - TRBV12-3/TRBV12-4 TGTGCCAGCAGCACAGGGGTGGCCTATGGCTACACCTTC CASSTGVAYGYTF
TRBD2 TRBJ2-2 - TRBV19 TGTGCCAGTAGTTCCAGACTAGCGGGGGGGAAGGAGCTGTTTTTT CASSSRLAGGKELFF
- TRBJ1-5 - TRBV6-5 TGTGCCAGCGGGGGCTTGGCCGGCGGTCAGCCCCAGCATTTT CASGGLAGGQPQHF
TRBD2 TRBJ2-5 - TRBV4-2 TGTGCCAGCAGCCAACCTGCGGGGGTCCAAGAGACCCAGTACTTC CASSQPAGVQETQYF
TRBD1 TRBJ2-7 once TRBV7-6 TGTGCCAGCAGCGCCCGACAGGGGCTTTCCTACGAGCAGTACTTC CASSARQGLSYEQYF
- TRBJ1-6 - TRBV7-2 TGTGCCAGCAGCTCACCTTCAGGGGTAACACCCCTCCACTTT CASSSPSGVTPLHF
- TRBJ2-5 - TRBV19 TGTGCCAGTAGTTTCGCATCACAAAGACAAGAGACCCAGTACTTC CASSFASQRQETQYF
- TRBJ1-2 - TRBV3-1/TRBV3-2 TGTGCCAGCAGCCAAGATACACGTGGCTACACCTTC CASSQDTRGYTF
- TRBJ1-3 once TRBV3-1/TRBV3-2 TGTGCCAGCAGCCCCTGGGGAGAGGCGGGGGGCACCATATATTTT CASSPWGEAGGTIYF
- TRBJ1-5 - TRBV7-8 TGTGCCAGCAGCTTGGTGGCCGATAGCAATCAGCCCCAGCATTTT CASSLVADSNQPQHF
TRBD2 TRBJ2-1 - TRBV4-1 TGCGCCAGCAGCCAAGAGGGGCTAGCGGGGAACAATGAGCAGTTCTTC CASSQEGLAGNNEQFF
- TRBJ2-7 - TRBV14 TGTGCCAGCAGCCAAGTGGGAGCCTACGAGCAGTACTTC CASSQVGAYEQYF
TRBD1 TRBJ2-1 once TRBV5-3 TGTGCCAGAAGCGCGACCCAGGACAGGGCCCATGAGCAGTTCTTC CARSATQDRAHEQFF
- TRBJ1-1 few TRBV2 TGTGCCAGCAGTGTATACGGGGAGGCTTTCTTT CASSVYGEAFF
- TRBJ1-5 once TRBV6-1 TGTGCCAGCAGTGAATCTACTGTCTTCAATCAGCCCCAGCATTTT CASSESTVFNQPQHF
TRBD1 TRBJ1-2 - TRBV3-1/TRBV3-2 TGTGCCAGCAGCCATCCAGGGGGAGGCGGCTACACCTTC CASSHPGGGGYTF
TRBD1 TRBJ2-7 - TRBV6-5 TGTGCCAGCAGTTACGGACAGGGAACGTCCGAGCAGTACTTC CASSYGQGTSEQYF
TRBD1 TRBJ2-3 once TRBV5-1 TGCGCCAGCAGCTTGGGGCCGGGACAGCAAGATACGCAGTATTTT CASSLGPGQQDTQYF
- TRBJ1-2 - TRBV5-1 TGCGCCAGCAGCTTGGACTCCTCAGGGAACAGAAACTATGGCTACACCTTC CASSLDSSGNRNYGYTF
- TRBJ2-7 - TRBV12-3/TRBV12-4 TGTGCCAGCAGTTTATCGGTTACCTACGAGCAGTACTTC CASSLSVTYEQYF
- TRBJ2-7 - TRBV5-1 TGCGCCAGCAGCCCTTGGGGCTTGGGCGAGCAGTACTTC CASSPWGLGEQYF
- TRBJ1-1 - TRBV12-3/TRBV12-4 TGTGCCAGCAGTTTAGTAGGGGACACTGAAGCTTTCTTT CASSLVGDTEAFF
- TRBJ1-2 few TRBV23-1 TGCGCCAGCAGCATGTTCGGGGTACTCGTTGGTGGCTACACCTTC CASSMFGVLVGGYTF
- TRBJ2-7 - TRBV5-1 TGCGCCAGCTCCTCCGGGACAAGCTCCTACGAGCAGTACTTC CASSSGTSSYEQYF
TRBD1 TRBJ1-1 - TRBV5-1 TGCGCCAGCAGCTTGACTACAGGGGGCACTGAAGCTTTCTTT CASSLTTGGTEAFF
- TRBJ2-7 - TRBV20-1 TGCAGTGCTAGAGCTATCCTCGAGCAGTACTTC CSARAILEQYF
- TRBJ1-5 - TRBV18 TGTGCCAGCTCACCCAGGGGCTCGAGCAATCAGCCCCAGCATTTT CASSPRGSSNQPQHF
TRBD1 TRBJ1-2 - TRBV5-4 TGTGCCAGCAGGGGGGGACAGGGAAGTATAGCAGATGGCTACACCTTC CASRGGQGSIADGYTF
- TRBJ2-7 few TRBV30 TGTGCCTGGAGTGTAGCGGGTAGCTACGAGCAGTACTTC CAWSVAGSYEQYF
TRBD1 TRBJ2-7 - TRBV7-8 TGTGCCAGCAGACCTACAGGGGTGGAGGAGCAGTACTTC CASRPTGVEEQYF
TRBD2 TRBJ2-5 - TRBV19 TGTGCCAGTAGTTCTCTAGCGGGGGGGGAGACCCAGTACTTC CASSSLAGGETQYF
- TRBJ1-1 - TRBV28 TGTGCCAGCAGTCAGTACCCCACTGAAGCTTTCTTT CASSQYPTEAFF
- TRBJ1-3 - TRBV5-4 TGTGCCAGCAGCTCTTACAGAGCCGGAAACACCATATATTTT CASSSYRAGNTIYF
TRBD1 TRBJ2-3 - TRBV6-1 TGTGCCAGCAGTGAAGGACAGGGTGCTGATACGCAGTATTTT CASSEGQGADTQYF
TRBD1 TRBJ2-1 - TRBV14 TGTGCCAGCAGCCAGGACAGGGGGATAGAGAGTGAGCAGTTCTTC CASSQDRGIESEQFF
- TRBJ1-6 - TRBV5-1 TGCGCCAGCAACGTTGGACAAAATAATTCACCCCTCCACTTT CASNVGQNNSPLHF
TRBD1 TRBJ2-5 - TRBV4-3 TGCGCCAGCAGCCAAGACACCCTCGGGACAGCCCAAGAGACCCAGTACTTC CASSQDTLGTAQETQYF
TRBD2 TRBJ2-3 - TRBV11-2 TGTGCCAGCAGCGCGACTAGCGGGGGGGCAGATACGCAGTATTTT CASSATSGGADTQYF
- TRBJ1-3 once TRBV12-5 TGTGCTAGTGGAATGCAGGGTCTAGGAAACACCATATATTTT CASGMQGLGNTIYF